This TCR beta chain comes out of a study of identical twins' blood T cells. Comments on this clonotype: Its antigen is unidentified. A much larger clone lies a single base off, so this may be a read error.

The three twin pairs were reared together, likely meeting the same infections. TCRdb re-called the 5' RACE reads through MiXCR, storing one row per CDR3 protein. Among hundreds of thousands of distinct CDR3 sequences listed, roughly 28% were seen once. The study's findings and limits: Even for out-of-frame TCRbeta, twins reportedly shared V gene usage much more than unrelated donors.

The CDR3 totals 15 residues. Sequencing was performed on PBMCs. The chain uses TRBV12-3 or TRBV12-4 and TRBJ2-7, with 9 bases aligning to TRBD2. This clonotype originated in a woman aged 18-50 years in good health. CDR3 DNA sequence: TGTGCCAGCGGTTTAGTCGCTAGCGGGGCCTACGAGCAGTACTTC. Translated: CASGLVASGAYEQYF.